This is a list of T cell receptor beta chains from one sample in a study of identical twins. TCRdb used MiXCR to reprocess the 5' RACE reads, holding one entry per CDR3 protein. The table lists about 210,000 distinct CDR3 sequences, roughly a tenth of them singletons. Input material: memory (CD45RO+) T cells sorted from blood. The source is a woman aged 18-30 years in good health. Both conserved end residues are part of each CDR3. The D gene is left open where the match is weak. The size of a clone is reported for some rows only, either as once, few or many, or as a class for expanded clones.

clone_size: once; j_call: TRBJ2-2; d_call: TRBD1; v_call: TRBV5-6; cdr3_aa: CASSGTGQGARTGELFF; cdr3_nt: TGTGCCAGCAGCGGAACGGGACAGGGGGCGAGGACCGGGGAGCTGTTTTTT
clone_size: few; j_call: TRBJ2-3; d_call: .; v_call: TRBV15; cdr3_aa: CATSRDWEISTDTQYF; cdr3_nt: TGTGCCACCAGCAGAGATTGGGAAATCAGCACAGATACGCAGTATTTT
clone_size: .; j_call: TRBJ1-4; d_call: .; v_call: TRBV4-3; cdr3_aa: CASSQADRSDEKLFF; cdr3_nt: TGCGCCAGCAGCCAAGCAGACAGGTCGGATGAAAAACTGTTTTTT
clone_size: .; j_call: TRBJ2-3; d_call: TRBD2; v_call: TRBV20-1; cdr3_aa: CSARDLRLAGGTDTQYF; cdr3_nt: TGCAGTGCTAGAGATCTCAGGCTAGCGGGAGGCACAGATACGCAGTATTTT
clone_size: few; j_call: TRBJ2-7; d_call: TRBD1; v_call: TRBV20-1; cdr3_aa: CSARDAGGGGQYF; cdr3_nt: TGCAGTGCTAGAGATGCAGGGGGTGGTGGGCAGTACTTC
clone_size: many; j_call: TRBJ1-1; d_call: .; v_call: TRBV10-2; cdr3_aa: CASRDTSGEAFF; cdr3_nt: TGCGCCAGCAGGGACACTTCGGGTGAAGCTTTCTTT
clone_size: many; j_call: TRBJ2-1; d_call: TRBD1; v_call: TRBV4-2; cdr3_aa: CASSLEGASYNEQFF; cdr3_nt: TGTGCCAGCTCCCTTGAGGGGGCCTCCTACAATGAGCAGTTCTTC
clone_size: few; j_call: TRBJ2-5; d_call: .; v_call: TRBV12-3/TRBV12-4; cdr3_aa: CASSKEYQETQYF; cdr3_nt: TGTGCCAGCAGTAAGGAGTACCAAGAGACCCAGTACTTC
clone_size: few; j_call: TRBJ2-5; d_call: TRBD2; v_call: TRBV11-3; cdr3_aa: CASSPRTSAPGTQYF; cdr3_nt: TGTGCCAGCAGCCCCCGGACTAGCGCCCCGGGGACCCAGTACTTC
clone_size: .; j_call: TRBJ2-5; d_call: TRBD2; v_call: TRBV5-1; cdr3_aa: CASSPGGLAGGSGTQYF; cdr3_nt: TGCGCCAGCAGCCCTGGCGGACTAGCGGGAGGTAGTGGGACCCAGTACTTC
clone_size: few; j_call: TRBJ2-1; d_call: TRBD1; v_call: TRBV19; cdr3_aa: CASSRTGHLNEQFF; cdr3_nt: TGTGCCAGTAGCCGGACAGGGCATCTCAATGAGCAGTTCTTC
clone_size: many; j_call: TRBJ2-2; d_call: TRBD1; v_call: TRBV7-3; cdr3_aa: CASSPDPLDRGRTGELFF; cdr3_nt: TGTGCCAGCAGCCCGGACCCTTTAGACAGGGGGCGAACCGGGGAGCTGTTTTTT
clone_size: few; j_call: TRBJ1-3; d_call: TRBD1; v_call: TRBV27; cdr3_aa: CASSLSGTGGTGNTIYF; cdr3_nt: TGTGCCAGCAGTTTATCGGGGACAGGGGGGACCGGAAACACCATATATTTT
clone_size: .; j_call: TRBJ1-5; d_call: .; v_call: TRBV7-2; cdr3_aa: CATGGPNQPQHF; cdr3_nt: TGTGCCACTGGGGGGCCTAATCAGCCCCAGCATTTT
clone_size: few; j_call: TRBJ2-7; d_call: TRBD2; v_call: TRBV29-1; cdr3_aa: CSVVGRLPYEQYF; cdr3_nt: TGCAGCGTTGTCGGGAGGTTACCCTACGAGCAGTACTTC
clone_size: .; j_call: TRBJ2-7; d_call: .; v_call: TRBV29-1; cdr3_aa: CSAGGLTDRAYYEQYF; cdr3_nt: TGCAGCGCGGGGGGCTTAACGGACAGGGCATACTACGAGCAGTACTTC
clone_size: .; j_call: TRBJ2-6; d_call: .; v_call: TRBV12-3/TRBV12-4; cdr3_aa: CASTRWGGGANVLTF; cdr3_nt: TGTGCCAGTACTAGGTGGGGCGGTGGGGCCAACGTCCTGACTTTC
clone_size: .; j_call: TRBJ2-7; d_call: .; v_call: TRBV30; cdr3_aa: CAWSISLGEQYF; cdr3_nt: TGTGCCTGGAGTATTTCTTTAGGCGAGCAGTACTTC
clone_size: .; j_call: TRBJ2-1; d_call: TRBD2; v_call: TRBV18; cdr3_aa: CASSPSGSRGEQFF; cdr3_nt: TGTGCCAGCTCACCTAGCGGGAGTCGAGGTGAGCAGTTCTTC
clone_size: many; j_call: TRBJ2-5; d_call: TRBD2; v_call: TRBV20-1; cdr3_aa: CSANSGGKETQYF; cdr3_nt: TGCAGTGCTAATAGCGGGGGCAAAGAGACCCAGTACTTC
clone_size: .; j_call: TRBJ2-7; d_call: .; v_call: TRBV7-9; cdr3_aa: CASTREPTYEQYF; cdr3_nt: TGTGCCAGCACCCGGGAGCCAACCTACGAGCAGTACTTC
clone_size: many; j_call: TRBJ1-4; d_call: .; v_call: TRBV20-1; cdr3_aa: CSAHSLTNEKLFF; cdr3_nt: TGCAGTGCCCACAGTCTAACTAATGAAAAACTGTTTTTT
clone_size: many; j_call: TRBJ2-3; d_call: .; v_call: TRBV5-1; cdr3_aa: CASSTYSTDTQYF; cdr3_nt: TGCGCCAGCAGCACTTATAGCACAGATACGCAGTATTTT
clone_size: .; j_call: TRBJ2-2; d_call: .; v_call: TRBV6-6; cdr3_aa: CASRSELQYPGELFF; cdr3_nt: TGTGCCAGCAGATCGGAACTACAATACCCCGGGGAGCTGTTTTTT
clone_size: .; j_call: TRBJ1-1; d_call: TRBD1; v_call: TRBV6-5; cdr3_aa: CASSYSAGGSGTEAFF; cdr3_nt: TGTGCCAGCAGTTACTCGGCAGGGGGTTCGGGCACTGAAGCTTTCTTT
clone_size: few; j_call: TRBJ1-1; d_call: .; v_call: TRBV6-6; cdr3_aa: CASSYEKAFF; cdr3_nt: TGTGCCAGCAGTTATGAAAAAGCTTTCTTT
clone_size: few; j_call: TRBJ2-7; d_call: TRBD2; v_call: TRBV5-5; cdr3_aa: CASSRGASGGSYEQYF; cdr3_nt: TGTGCCAGCAGCCGGGGAGCTAGCGGGGGTTCCTACGAGCAGTACTTC
clone_size: .; j_call: TRBJ1-5; d_call: .; v_call: TRBV4-2; cdr3_aa: CASSQGTLRGNQPQHF; cdr3_nt: TGTGCCAGCAGCCAAGGGACCCTTCGGGGCAATCAGCCCCAGCATTTT
clone_size: few; j_call: TRBJ2-7; d_call: TRBD2; v_call: TRBV6-1; cdr3_aa: CASSPIRGGGRYEQYF; cdr3_nt: TGTGCCAGCAGCCCTATACGCGGCGGGGGTCGGTACGAGCAGTACTTC
clone_size: few; j_call: TRBJ2-7; d_call: TRBD2; v_call: TRBV2; cdr3_aa: CASTERGGSYEQYF; cdr3_nt: TGTGCCAGCACTGAGCGGGGGGGCTCCTACGAGCAGTACTTC
clone_size: many; j_call: TRBJ1-6; d_call: .; v_call: TRBV2; cdr3_aa: CASSDSYNSPLHF; cdr3_nt: TGTGCCAGCAGTGACAGCTATAATTCACCCCTCCACTTT
clone_size: few; j_call: TRBJ2-2; d_call: .; v_call: TRBV12-3/TRBV12-4; cdr3_aa: CASTRGGGDTGELFF; cdr3_nt: TGTGCCAGCACCCGGGGCGGAGGGGACACCGGGGAGCTGTTTTTT
clone_size: .; j_call: TRBJ1-5; d_call: TRBD1; v_call: TRBV7-9; cdr3_aa: CASSAGTGGWQHF; cdr3_nt: TGTGCCAGCAGCGCCGGGACAGGGGGCTGGCAGCATTTT
clone_size: few; j_call: TRBJ2-1; d_call: .; v_call: TRBV7-2; cdr3_aa: CASSLASNSYNEQFF; cdr3_nt: TGTGCCAGCAGCTTAGCGTCAAATTCCTACAATGAGCAGTTCTTC
clone_size: many; j_call: TRBJ2-7; d_call: TRBD1; v_call: TRBV20-1; cdr3_aa: CSAADRGYEQYF; cdr3_nt: TGCAGTGCCGCGGACAGGGGCTACGAGCAGTACTTC
clone_size: .; j_call: TRBJ1-2; d_call: .; v_call: TRBV7-8; cdr3_aa: CASSSLHPSGNGYTF; cdr3_nt: TGTGCCAGCAGTTCTCTACATCCCTCGGGGAATGGCTACACCTTC
clone_size: many; j_call: TRBJ2-1; d_call: TRBD2; v_call: TRBV7-2; cdr3_aa: CASSLSSGGTLDEQFF; cdr3_nt: TGTGCCAGCAGCTTGTCTAGCGGCGGCACCCTCGATGAGCAGTTCTTC
clone_size: .; j_call: TRBJ2-1; d_call: .; v_call: TRBV7-2; cdr3_aa: CASSEWNEQFF; cdr3_nt: TGTGCCAGCAGCGAGTGGAATGAGCAGTTCTTC
clone_size: many; j_call: TRBJ1-4; d_call: TRBD1; v_call: TRBV5-1; cdr3_aa: CASSSLDREKLFF; cdr3_nt: TGCGCCAGCAGCTCTCTGGACAGGGAAAAACTGTTTTTT
clone_size: many; j_call: TRBJ1-1; d_call: .; v_call: TRBV18; cdr3_aa: CASSPYEVGTEAFF; cdr3_nt: TGTGCCAGCTCACCCTACGAGGTCGGCACTGAAGCTTTCTTT